This TCR beta chain came from a study of post-analysis software for immune sequencing data. Study outcomes and limitations: Controls had lower frequencies than patients of four or five TRBV segments, which included TRBV5-6, TRBV5-1 and TRBV20-1.

Note on this clonotype: The antigen remains undetermined.

Losses at the gene ends were 3 bases for V and 0 bases for J; bases not matched to a gene: 6. CDR3 size: 18 residues. Germline lookup yields CDR1 MGHRA and CDR2 YSYEKL. Each TCR beta cDNA library carried unique molecular identifiers. TCRdb used MiXCR to reprocess the PCR reads, holding one entry per CDR3 protein. The table includes about 190,000 distinct CDR3 sequences, about 30% detected once. This chain connects TRBV4-1 to TRBJ2-1, with 12 bases identical to TRBD2. The sequence came from a girl between 2 and 17 years old with multiple sclerosis. Sequenced input: blood. In DNA form, the CDR3 reads TGCGCCAGCAGCCAGGCTAGCGGGAGGGTAGCCTCCTACAATGAGCAGTTCTTC. Translated: CASSQASGRVASYNEQFF.